The 5 T cell receptor beta chains presented below share a single source sample, sequenced in a study of blood T cell repertoires in COVID-19. Method: immunoSEQ multiplex PCR; TCRdb's copy keeps in-frame clones and lacks some. The sample lists around 81,000 clones; 70% to 85% were seen once. The sample taken for sequencing was peripheral blood. The receptors here all came from a human donor in a cohort sampled during active COVID-19.

The chain links TRBV19 to TRBJ2-7; possible D gene TRBD1, 6 bases. V lost 4 bases, J lost 5 bases, and 12 bases lay in between. This CDR3 has 13 amino acids. CDR1 and CDR2 (germline): LNHDA, SQIVND (reference sequence). The CDR3 reads CASSTQGPHEQYF. The CDR3 DNA follows: TGTGCCAGTAGTACACAGGGTCCCCACGAGCAGTACTTC.

V and J are TRBV4-1 and TRBJ1-2, with 7 nucleotides matching TRBD1. Germline assignment: CDR1 MGHRA and CDR2 YSYEKL. This CDR3 has 16 amino acids. J gave up 2 bases and V 0 bases, and 6 bases lay outside the gene matches. The CDR3 DNA reads as TGCGCCAGCAGCCAAGAGGGGACAGTGAAAAACTATGGCTACACCTTC. Its translation: CASSQEGTVKNYGYTF.

The chain has TRBV2 and TRBJ1-6; possible D gene TRBD1, 5 bases. The CDR3 contains 16 residues. The V end was cut by 1 base, the J end by 7 bases, with 14 bases between. Germline assignment: CDR1 SNHLY and CDR2 FYNNEI. CDR3 DNA: TGTGCCAGCAGTGAAGTGGGGCTGCAGACGAATTCACCCCTCCACTTT. Its protein is CASSEVGLQTNSPLHF.

This chain joins TRBV19 and TRBJ2-7; D gene ambiguous. The CDR3 loop spans 15 amino acids. Germline V gene lookup returns CDR1 LNHDA and CDR2 SQIVND (reference sequence). Trimming stripped 3 bases from V and 3 bases from J, with 15 bases between. The CDR3 sequence: CASSIFYGGFYEQYF. The CDR3, as DNA: TGTGCCAGTAGTATTTTTTATGGCGGATTCTACGAGCAGTACTTC.

V is TRBV6-5 and J is TRBJ1-2; 8 bases are shared with TRBD1. Per germline, CDR1 MNHEY and CDR2 SVGAGI. V shed 4 bases, J shed 4 bases, and the junction held 8 bases outside the gene matches. The CDR3 has 15 amino acids. CDR3 sequence (DNA): TGTGCCAGCAGTTTTACAGGGGGATCCCTCTATGGCTACACCTTC. Residues: CASSFTGGSLYGYTF.